This passage covers 22 T cell receptor beta chains from one sample sequenced in a study of CD8 T cells in Susac syndrome. Random hexamers served to reverse transcribe roughly 0.5 to 1 ug RNA. In TCRdb, the immunoSEQ multiplex PCR reads were re-called with MiXCR into one record per CDR3 protein. Found here are about 66,000 distinct CDR3 sequences, approximately 94% of them singletons; the top ten hold about 0.6%. The source material was CD8+ T cells from PBMCs. These receptor sequences come from a human donor with multiple sclerosis.

This chain uses TRBV29-1 with TRBJ2-2, with 10 bases identical to TRBD1. With 3 bases clipped from V and 6 bases from J, the junction kept 4 bases outside the gene matches. The CDR3 contains 14 residues. Germline CDR1 and CDR2: SQVTM and ANQGSEA. The DNA for the CDR3 is TGCAGCGTTGAGGGGACAGGGGTGTCCGGGGAGCTGTTTTTT. Encoded protein: CSVEGTGVSGELFF.

The genes are TRBV7-2 and TRBJ2-7; D is uncertain. From germline, CDR1 is SGHTA and CDR2 FQGNSA. This CDR3 has 14 residues. The V end was cut by 1 base, the J end by 0 bases, with 7 bases between. CDR3 sequence (DNA): TGTGCCAGCAGCTTAGGTCCGTTCTCCTACGAGCAGTACTTC. Its protein product is CASSLGPFSYEQYF.

The V and J genes are TRBV2 and TRBJ2-3; D is uncertain. Trimming removed 8 bases from V and 7 bases from J, with 7 bases in between. The CDR3 contains 10 residues. Looked up from germline, CDR1 is SNHLY and CDR2 is FYNNEI. CDR3 residues: CASFGNTQYF. CDR3 in DNA: TGTGCCAGCTTTGGTAATACGCAGTATTTT.

This sequence joins TRBV5-6 and TRBJ1-1; D is perhaps TRBD1 (5 bases). V lost 2 bases and J 11 bases, leaving 13 bases between the germline ends. The length of the CDR3 is 12 residues. CDR1 and CDR2 (germline): SGHDT, YYEEEE. The CDR3 region has the DNA TGTGCCAGCAGCTTTGCCGAGACAGAGGCTTTCTTT. Translation gives CASSFAETEAFF.

The rearrangement joins TRBV29-1 to TRBJ2-7, with a tentative D call TRBD1 (6 bases). The ends were cut back, 3 bases at V and 0 bases at J, with 12 bases in the middle. The CDR3 has 14 amino acids. CDR1 and CDR2 from the germline V gene are SQVTM and ANQGSEA. This CDR3 reads CSVEAGETSYEQYF. The CDR3 nucleotides are TGCAGCGTTGAGGCAGGGGAGACCTCCTACGAGCAGTACTTC.

The V and J genes are TRBV29-1 and TRBJ1-2; the match to TRBD1 covers 9 bases. Germline trimming cut 5 bases from V and 4 bases from J; bases unmatched to any gene: 5. CDR3 length: 13 amino acids. CDR1 is SQVTM and CDR2 is ANQGSEA in the germline V gene. The CDR3 loop reads CSVKWGQGYGYTF. CDR3 bases: TGCAGCGTTAAATGGGGACAGGGCTATGGCTACACCTTC.

The chain carries TRBV30 and TRBJ2-7; D not certain. The CDR3 runs to 14 residues. Germline assignment: CDR1 GTSNPN and CDR2 SVGIG (reference sequence). V was trimmed by 5 bases and J by 4 bases, leaving 18 bases between them. CDR3: CAWGDGPPTYEQYF. CDR3 coding DNA: TGTGCCTGGGGAGACGGTCCCCCCACTTACGAGCAGTACTTC.

The rearrangement joins TRBV27 to TRBJ2-7; possibly TRBD1 for D (6 bases). Germline V lookup: CDR1 MNHEY, CDR2 SMNVEV (reference sequence). Trimming removed 5 bases from V and 7 bases from J, with 12 bases in between. This CDR3 spans 12 amino acids. The chain's CDR3 is CASSGGYREQYF. CDR3 bases: TGTGCCAGCAGTGGGGGCTACCGGGAGCAGTACTTC.

The rearrangement uses TRBV5-1 and TRBJ2-7; 9 nucleotides agree with TRBD1. V dropped 4 bases and J dropped 6; count of bases not matched to a gene: 11. The CDR3 extends over 15 amino acids. Germline CDR1 reads SGHRS; CDR2 reads YFSETQ. The CDR3 DNA reads as TGCGCCAGCAGCCCACGCATGGGACAGGGAAGCGAGCAGTACTTC. Translation: CASSPRMGQGSEQYF.

The chain uses TRBV24-1 and TRBJ2-1; 7 nucleotides align to TRBD1. Germline V gene sequence: CDR1 KGHDR, CDR2 SFDVKD. The CDR3 is 13 amino acids. V was clipped by 7 bases and J by 6 bases; unmatched bases: 5. The CDR3 spells CATRPPGGNEQFF. DNA for the CDR3: TGTGCCACCAGGCCCCCAGGGGGCAATGAGCAGTTCTTC.

The J gene is TRBJ2-5, the V gene TRBV7-8, with D perhaps matching TRBD2 (5 bases). The V gene's germline CDR1 is SGHVS and CDR2 FQNEAQ. V was clipped by 3 bases and J by 5 bases, with 13 bases between them. This CDR3 region has 14 residues. The CDR3: CASSLRLAPETQYF. DNA of the CDR3: TGTGCCAGCAGCTTGCGGCTAGCCCCCGAGACCCAGTACTTC.

The rearrangement joins TRBV15 to TRBJ2-7; TRBD2 matches 8 bases. After removal of 3 bases from V and 0 bases from J, the junction contained 4 bases not matched to a gene. Germline loops: CDR1 LNHNV, CDR2 YYDKDF (reference sequence). This CDR3 spans 15 amino acids. The CDR3 nucleotides read TGTGCCACCAGCAGTAGCGGGGCGCACTCCTACGAGCAGTACTTC. Its protein is CATSSSGAHSYEQYF. Full variable domain (remainder filled in from reference TRBV15 and TRBJ2-7): DAMVIQNPRYQVTQFGKPVTLSCSQTLNHNVMYWYQQKSSQAPKLLFHYYDKDFNNEADTPDNFQSRRPNTSFCFLDIRSPGLGDTAMYLCATSSSGAHSYEQYFGPGTRLTVT.

The V call is TRBV3-1, the J call TRBJ2-5; 7 bases fit TRBD2. CDR1 and CDR2 (germline): LGHDT, YNNKEL (reference sequence). The CDR3 is 16 residues long. The junction had 9 bases not matched to a gene; V was cut back by 0 bases and J by 5 bases. In nucleotides, the CDR3 is TGTGCCAGCAGCCAAGAGGCGAGACTAGCTGGGGAGACCCAGTACTTC. It yields the protein CASSQEARLAGETQYF.

The chain employs TRBV30 and TRBJ1-5; a possible D gene is TRBD1 (5 bases). The CDR3 is 14 amino acids. Trimming pared 5 bases from V and 4 bases from J, leaving 15 bases between. The germline V gene encodes CDR1 GTSNPN and CDR2 SVGIG (reference sequence). CDR3 sequence: CAWGEGTGNQPQHF. In DNA form, the CDR3 reads TGTGCCTGGGGAGAAGGGACGGGGAATCAGCCCCAGCATTTT.

The rearrangement uses TRBV5-1 and TRBJ1-1; 10 nucleotides match TRBD1. V lost 2 bases to trimming and J lost 0 bases; unmatched junction nucleotides: 13. Germline V gene sequence: CDR1 SGHRS, CDR2 YFSETQ. There are 19 residues in the CDR3. CDR3 residues: CASSLGDDRGPGLNTEAFF. CDR3 bases: TGCGCCAGCAGCTTAGGGGACGACAGGGGGCCTGGGCTGAACACTGAAGCTTTCTTT.

The V and J genes are TRBV12-3 or TRBV12-4 and TRBJ2-3; D gene uncertain. V was cut by 3 bases and J by 7 bases, with 8 bases left in between. The CDR3 has 12 residues. The CDR3 spells CASSLGANTQYF. CDR3 bases: TGTGCCAGCAGTTTGGGTGCCAATACGCAGTATTTT.

CDR3 nucleotide sequence: TGTGCCAGCAGTCCCCTCGGGGGTCAGCCCCAGCATTTT. It specifies CASSPLGGQPQHF. This chain uses TRBV27 with TRBJ1-5; TRBD1 is a possible D gene (5 bases). The CDR3 has 13 residues. Trimming removed 5 bases at V and 6 bases at J, with 11 bases between. CDR1 is MNHEY and CDR2 is SMNVEV in the germline V gene (reference sequence).

The V gene is TRBV7-9, the J gene TRBJ2-7; D gene uncertain. V was cut by 1 base and J by 4 bases, with 5 bases left in between. Germline V lookup: CDR1 SEHNR, CDR2 FQNEAQ (reference sequence). The CDR3 loop spans 12 amino acids. This chain's CDR3 is CASSLGEYEQYF. CDR3 nucleotide sequence: TGTGCCAGCAGCTTAGGAGAATACGAGCAGTACTTC.

The CDR3 spells CASSSGVTEAFF. In nucleotides, the CDR3 is TGTGCCAGCAGTTCCGGCGTCACTGAAGCTTTCTTT. The chain joins TRBV12-3 or TRBV12-4 to TRBJ1-1; the D is unclear. V was trimmed by 4 bases and J by 4 bases, leaving 7 bases between them. The length of the CDR3 is 12 residues.

The CDR3 loop reads CASSYSQTSTGELFF. CDR3 sequence (DNA): TGTGCCAGCAGTTACAGTCAGACTAGCACCGGGGAGCTGTTTTTT. V is TRBV6-5 and J is TRBJ2-2; D might be TRBD2 (6 bases). Trimming removed 2 bases at V and 4 bases at J, with 11 bases between. The CDR3 totals 15 residues. CDR1 is MNHEY, CDR2 SVGAGI, per germline.

The table lists this clonotype with a count of one. The J gene is TRBJ2-5, the V gene TRBV9; 10 bases align to TRBD1. The tail of the sequence fits TRBJ2-7 better, so the J call may be wrong. This CDR3 has 13 residues. Germline CDR1 reads SGDLS; CDR2 reads YYNGEE. CDR3 in amino acids: CASSNRDRGEQYF. The CDR3 coding sequence is TGTGCCAGCAGCAACCGGGACAGGGGCGAGCAGTACTTC.

The chain combines TRBV9 with TRBJ1-2; 9 bases are shared with TRBD1. Per germline, CDR1 SGDLS and CDR2 YYNGEE. V was clipped by 4 bases and J by 7 bases; unmatched bases: 8. This CDR3 region has 14 residues. The CDR3 region is CASSRNTGGSGYTF. DNA of the CDR3: TGTGCCAGCAGCCGCAACACAGGGGGCTCTGGCTACACCTTC.